This T cell receptor (beta chain) was identified in a study of control samples from healthy donors and cancer patients. This CDR3 spans 11 amino acids. Germline-derived CDR1 and CDR2 are ENHRY and SYGVKD. The V end was cut by 7 bases, the J end by 4 bases, with 7 bases between. The sample holds one count of this clone. Sequenced by immunoSEQ multiplex PCR; TCRdb stores in-frame clones only, minus some. The sample comprises 130,000 or so clones, roughly 90% of which are singletons, and around 2.1% rests with the top ten. J is TRBJ1-2 and V is TRBV10-3; D is uncertain. The sequence was collected from a woman in her forties or fifties in good health. Sample: blood. The CDR3 DNA sequence: TGTGCCATCAAAGGCAGCTATGGCTACACCTTC. Translated: CAIKGSYGYTF.